This T cell receptor beta chain is drawn from a study of molecular identifiers for immune sequencing clone quantification. As regards this clonotype: The target antigen is unknown. This may be a read error, as it is one base from a much larger clone.

Study outcomes and limitations: The study found clones above 20 RNA copies held over 99% of effector molecules and under 1% in naive cells.

This CDR3 is 15 amino acids long. TCRdb used MiXCR to reprocess the PCR reads, holding one entry per CDR3 protein. The sample has about 640,000 distinct CDR3 sequences, about 20% seen once. This clonotype was obtained from a human donor in good health. Some libraries in this study had Jurkat cell RNA spiked in. Sequencing used naive CD8+ T cells from blood, with Jurkat cell RNA spiked in. The subset: FACS-sorted CD8+CD4-CCR7+CD45RA+ naive T cells. The chain has TRBV12-3 or TRBV12-4 and TRBJ2-1; 7 nucleotides line up with TRBD1. CDR3 coding DNA: TGTGCCAGCAGTCCGACAGGGATCCCCTACAATGAGCGGTTCTTC. Translated: CASSPTGIPYNERFF.